Listed here are 10 T cell receptor beta chains from one sample, sequenced in a study of blood T cell repertoires in COVID-19. Data came from immunoSEQ multiplex PCR; TCRdb stores just in-frame clones and leaves some out. This sample has approximately 74,000 clones, with 85% to 95% found just once. What was sequenced was peripheral blood. The receptors were gathered from a woman aged 60-75 years with active COVID-19.

This clone appeared once. This chain joins TRBV5-1 and TRBJ1-1, with D possibly matching TRBD1 (6 bases). Germline V lookup: CDR1 SGHRS, CDR2 YFSETQ. Trimming stripped 7 bases from V and 0 bases from J, with 10 bases between. CDR3 length: 13 amino acids. This CDR3 reads CASGEGVNTEAFF. Here the CDR3 DNA reads TGCGCCAGCGGTGAGGGGGTGAACACTGAAGCTTTCTTT.

This sequence joins TRBV29-1 and TRBJ2-1; D might be TRBD2 (6 bases). Germline CDR1 reads SQVTM; CDR2 reads ANQGSEA. V was shortened by 7 bases and J by 4 bases, with 17 bases between the two germline ends. This CDR3 contains 14 residues. Here the CDR3 reads CSGGLGGAYNEQFF. For the CDR3, the DNA is TGCAGCGGCGGTCTGGGGGGAGCATACAATGAGCAGTTCTTC.

This rearrangement joins TRBV5-6 to TRBJ2-1, with D uncertain. Germline V CDR1 and CDR2: SGHDT, YYEEEE. Trimming pared 2 bases from V and 3 bases from J, leaving 6 bases between. CDR3 size: 13 residues. The CDR3 loop is CASSFSVYNEQFF. CDR3 bases: TGTGCCAGCAGCTTCAGTGTCTACAATGAGCAGTTCTTC.

The rearrangement uses TRBV5-6 and TRBJ2-7; 8 bases fit TRBD2. Trimming at V came to 5 bases and at J to 4 bases, leaving 14 bases not matched to a gene. The CDR3 totals 16 residues. Germline CDR1 reads SGHDT; CDR2 reads YYEEEE. CDR3 nucleotides: TGTGCCAGCAGTCACGGGGGACTAGGGATCGTTTACGAGCAGTACTTC. This codes for CASSHGGLGIVYEQYF. Filled out from reference TRBV5-6 and TRBJ2-7, the complete variable domain reads DAGVTQSPTHLIKTRGQQVTLRCSPKSGHDTVSWYQQALGQGPQFIFQYYEEEERQRGNFPDRFSGHQFPNYSSELNVNALLLGDSALYLCASSHGGLGIVYEQYFGPGTRLTVT.

This chain connects TRBV28 to TRBJ1-4; 7 nucleotides agree with TRBD1. Germline CDR1 is MDHEN and CDR2 is SYDVKM. This CDR3 has 15 amino acids. Losses at the gene ends were 6 bases for V and 10 bases for J; bases not matched to a gene: 14. The CDR3 DNA sequence: TGTGCCAGCAGCATCCTCCGACAGGGTATAGGAAAACTGTTTTTT. Its translation is CASSILRQGIGKLFF.

The V and J genes are TRBV5-1 and TRBJ1-2; 8 bases are shared with TRBD1. The V segment lost 0 bases and the J segment 2 bases; nucleotides outside the gene matches: 3. The CDR3 is 15 residues long. From germline, CDR1 is SGHRS and CDR2 YFSETQ. DNA of the CDR3: TGCGCCAGCAGCTTGGGAGCAGGGGGCAACTATGGCTACACCTTC. Protein sequence: CASSLGAGGNYGYTF.

J is TRBJ2-4 and V is TRBV19, with D possibly being TRBD1 (6 bases). Germline CDR1 LNHDA, CDR2 SQIVND (reference sequence). Trimming removed 3 bases from V and 7 bases from J, with 10 bases in between. CDR3 length equals 13 residues. The CDR3 DNA reads as TGTGCCAGTAGTATGGATCAGGGGAACATTCAGTACTTC. It codes for CASSMDQGNIQYF.

This clone was counted between two and nine times. The CDR3 here is CASLQENYEQYF. DNA of the CDR3: TGTGCCAGCCTCCAGGAAAACTACGAGCAGTACTTC. The J gene is TRBJ2-7, the V gene TRBV2, with D hard to call. This CDR3 comprises 12 residues. CDR1 is SNHLY and CDR2 is FYNNEI in the germline V gene. Trimming cost V 8 bases and J 3 bases, with 11 bases left between them.

In its sample, this clone was seen many times. The chain employs TRBV2 and TRBJ1-5, with D perhaps TRBD1 (5 bases). CDR1 SNHLY and CDR2 FYNNEI come from the germline V gene. V was trimmed by 7 bases and J by 2 bases, leaving 12 bases between them. The CDR3 consists of 14 residues. CDR3 coding DNA: TGTGCCAGCAAAAAGGGGCAGGGCAATCAGCCCCAGCATTTT. As protein: CASKKGQGNQPQHF.

The chain links TRBV19 to TRBJ2-1; possible D gene TRBD2, 5 bases. The CDR3 loop spans 14 amino acids. Per the germline V gene, CDR1 is LNHDA and CDR2 is SQIVND (reference sequence). Trimming removed 3 bases from V and 6 bases from J, with 12 bases in between. The CDR3 region has the DNA TGTGCCAGTAGTATTTTGTTTCGGGGCAATGAGCAGTTCTTC. Encoded protein: CASSILFRGNEQFF.